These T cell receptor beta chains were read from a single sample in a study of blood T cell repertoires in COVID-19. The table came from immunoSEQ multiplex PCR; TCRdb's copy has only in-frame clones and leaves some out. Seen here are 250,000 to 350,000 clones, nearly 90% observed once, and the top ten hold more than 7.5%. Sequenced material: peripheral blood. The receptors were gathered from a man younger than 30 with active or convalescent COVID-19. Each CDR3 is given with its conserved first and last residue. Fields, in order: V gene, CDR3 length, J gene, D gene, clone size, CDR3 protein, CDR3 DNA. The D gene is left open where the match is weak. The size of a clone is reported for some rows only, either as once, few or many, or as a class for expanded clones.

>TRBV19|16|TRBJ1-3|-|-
CASSIYWGESGNTIYF
TGTGCCAGTAGTATATATTGGGGAGAATCTGGAAACACCATATATTTT
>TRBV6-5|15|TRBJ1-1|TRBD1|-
CASSRQGAVNTEAFF
TGTGCCAGCAGTCGGCAGGGGGCCGTGAACACTGAAGCTTTCTTT
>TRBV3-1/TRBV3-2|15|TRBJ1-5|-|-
CASSQDTTGGQPQHF
TGTGCCAGCAGCCAAGATACCACAGGCGGCCAGCCCCAGCATTTT
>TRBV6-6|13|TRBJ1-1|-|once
CASSYEGGTEAFF
TGTGCCAGCAGTTACGAGGGAGGAACTGAAGCTTTCTTT
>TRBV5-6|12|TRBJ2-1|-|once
CASSLLFHEQFF
TGTGCCAGCAGCTTGCTATTTCATGAGCAGTTCTTC
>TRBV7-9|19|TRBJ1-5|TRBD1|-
CASSSHAYTGENSNQPQHF
TGTGCCAGCAGCTCGCACGCCTATACAGGGGAGAATAGCAATCAGCCCCAGCATTTT
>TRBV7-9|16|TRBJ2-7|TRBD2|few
CASSLEVAGVTYEQYF
TGTGCCAGCAGCTTAGAGGTAGCGGGGGTTACCTACGAGCAGTACTTC
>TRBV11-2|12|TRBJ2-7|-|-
CASGTRSYEQYF
TGTGCCAGCGGGACAAGGAGCTACGAGCAGTACTTC
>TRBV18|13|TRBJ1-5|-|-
CASSPDRNQPQHF
TGTGCCAGCTCACCGGACAGAAATCAGCCCCAGCATTTT
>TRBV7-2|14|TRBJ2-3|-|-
CASTPLLGTDTQYF
TGTGCCAGCACCCCCCTACTCGGGACAGATACGCAGTATTTT
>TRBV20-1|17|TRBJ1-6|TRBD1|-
CSASGGQGSSYNSPLHF
TGCAGTGCTAGTGGGGGACAGGGGAGCTCCTATAATTCACCCCTCCACTTT
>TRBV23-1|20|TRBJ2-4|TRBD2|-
CASSLSETSGGPSAKNIQYF
TGCGCCAGCAGCCTTAGCGAGACTAGCGGGGGCCCGAGCGCCAAAAACATTCAGTACTTC
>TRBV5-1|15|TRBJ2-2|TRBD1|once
CASSFLAGGGGELFF
TGCGCCAGCAGCTTCCTCGCAGGGGGCGGCGGGGAGCTGTTTTTT
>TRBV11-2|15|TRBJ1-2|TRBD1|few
CASSRPDRGHSGYTF
TGTGCCAGCAGCCGCCCGGACAGGGGGCATAGTGGCTACACCTTC
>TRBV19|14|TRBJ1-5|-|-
CASSGDYSNQPQHF
TGTGCCAGTAGTGGAGATTATAGCAATCAGCCCCAGCATTTT
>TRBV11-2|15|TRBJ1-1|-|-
CASNILRQMNTEAFF
TGTGCCAGCAACATACTTCGACAGATGAACACTGAAGCTTTCTTT
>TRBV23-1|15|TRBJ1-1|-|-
CASSQPHLILEEAFF
TGCGCCAGCAGTCAGCCCCACTTAATTCTAGAAGAAGCTTTCTTT
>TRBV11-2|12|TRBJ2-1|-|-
CASSFAYNEQFF
TGTGCCAGCAGCTTCGCCTACAATGAGCAGTTCTTC